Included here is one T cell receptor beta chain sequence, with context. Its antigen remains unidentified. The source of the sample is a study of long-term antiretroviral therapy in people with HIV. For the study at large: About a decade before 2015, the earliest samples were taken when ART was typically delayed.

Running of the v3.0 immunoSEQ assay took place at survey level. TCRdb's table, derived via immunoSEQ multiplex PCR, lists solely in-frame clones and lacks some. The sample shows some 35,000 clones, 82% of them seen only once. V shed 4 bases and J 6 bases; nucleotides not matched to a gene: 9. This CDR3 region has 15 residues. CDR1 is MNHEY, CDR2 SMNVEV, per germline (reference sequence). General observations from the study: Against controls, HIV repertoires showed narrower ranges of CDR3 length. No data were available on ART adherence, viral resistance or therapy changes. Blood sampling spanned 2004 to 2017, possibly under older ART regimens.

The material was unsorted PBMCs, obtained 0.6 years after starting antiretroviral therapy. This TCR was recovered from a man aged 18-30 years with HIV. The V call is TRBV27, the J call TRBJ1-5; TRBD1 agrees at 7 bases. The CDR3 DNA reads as TGTGCCAGCAGTTCTACCTCCAGGGGGGGTCAGCCCCAGCATTTT. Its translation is CASSSTSRGGQPQHF.